This TCR beta chain was documented in a study of shared clonotypes between healthy human individuals. Study-level results: Among four donors, about 5% of naive CD4 clonotypes were found in common. Though the depth was large, rarefaction showed that sorted-subset sequencing was incomplete.

Some clones are missing from TCRdb's copy, which holds only in-frame ones; the method was immunoSEQ multiplex PCR. The sample holds about 2,200,000 clones; 85% to 95% are singletons and the top ten take more than 1.5%. Worth noting for this clone: No antigen is known for it.

Trimming removed 3 bases from V and 9 bases from J; junction bases left unmatched: 5. Germline CDR1 and CDR2: LGHNT and FRNRAP. CDR3 length: 14 amino acids. Positive CCR7 selection of CD45RO-negative cells yielded the naive CD8 cells, and terminally differentiated effector memory CD45RA+ cells were excluded. Sequenced: naive CD8+ T cells from PBMCs. This receptor was identified in a man aged 18 to 29 in good health. Some clones in this sample may be carry-over from other donors' samples. This sequence joins TRBV12-5 and TRBJ2-1; 10 bases map to TRBD2. In DNA form, the CDR3 reads TGTGCTAGTGGTTTCGGGCTAGCGGGAGTTGAGCAGTTCTTC. Translation gives CASGFGLAGVEQFF.